What follows are 20 T cell receptor beta chains derived from one specimen sequenced in a study of CD8 T cells in acute hepatitis C reinfection. As to time point: naive CD8 control sorted from an acute-time-point sample. Produced via immunoSEQ multiplex PCR; TCRdb's table is partial and in-frame only. The data show tens of thousands of clones, about 87% seen once. The sample comprised naive CD8+ T cells from PBMCs. Receptors originate from a man aged 30-40 years with chronic hepatitis C.

This clone was detected only a few times. V usage is TRBV7-3 and J usage is TRBJ2-2; unclear D gene. The CDR3 runs to 12 residues. Trimming cost V 5 bases and J 6 bases, with 7 bases left between them. Germline lookup yields CDR1 SGHTA and CDR2 FQGTGA. CDR3 DNA: TGTGCCAGCAGCAACAACCCCGGGGAGCTGTTTTTT. Translation gives CASSNNPGELFF.

There are a few counts of this clone. The chain joins TRBV7-9 to TRBJ1-2; the D is unclear. Trimming removed 0 bases at V and 8 bases at J, with 13 bases between. Germline CDR1 reads SEHNR; CDR2 reads FQNEAQ (reference sequence). The CDR3 runs 14 residues. CDR3 residues: CASSLAVEGNGYTF. CDR3 coding DNA: TGTGCCAGCAGCTTAGCGGTAGAGGGCAACGGCTACACCTTC.

The J gene is TRBJ2-1, the V gene TRBV10-2; TRBD2 matches 8 bases. The CDR3 is 16 residues long. Unmatched junction bases numbered 10, after V lost 6 bases and J lost 3 bases. Germline CDR1 WSHSY, CDR2 SAAADI. The CDR3 region has the DNA TGCGCCAGCAGGGGGTCGCGGGGGGATTTCTACAATGAGCAGTTCTTC. Translated, it gives CASRGSRGDFYNEQFF.

The CDR3 sequence: CASSSGWDEAFF. As DNA, the CDR3 is TGTGCCAGCAGCTCGGGGTGGGATGAAGCTTTCTTT. The V call is TRBV11-2, the J call TRBJ1-1, with D unclear. V was shortened by 4 bases and J by 7 bases, with 10 bases between the two germline ends. This CDR3 is 12 amino acids long. CDR1 is SGHAT and CDR2 is FQNNGV in the germline V gene.

V and J are TRBV5-5 and TRBJ2-4; D call uncertain. Germline-derived CDR1 and CDR2 are SGHKS and YYEKEE (reference sequence). With 4 bases removed from V and 6 bases from J, the gap between germline ends came to 8 bases. CDR3 length equals 12 residues. In DNA, the CDR3 is TGTGCCAGCAGCGGCCCTCGAAACATTCAGTACTTC. It translates to CASSGPRNIQYF. Looking up the rest from reference TRBV5-5 and TRBJ2-4 gives the full variable domain: DAGVTQSPTHLIKTRGQQVTLRCSPISGHKSVSWYQQVLGQGPQFIFQYYEKEERGRGNFPDRFSARQFPNYSSELNVNALLLGDSALYLCASSGPRNIQYFGAGTRLSVL.

This clone was seen only a few times. The rearrangement uses TRBV19 and TRBJ2-7; TRBD1 might be the D (6 bases). The germline V and J ends were trimmed by 6 bases and 0 bases, with 12 bases remaining between them. The length of the CDR3 is 14 residues. CDR1 is LNHDA and CDR2 is SQIVND in the germline V gene (reference sequence). Here the CDR3 reads CASSDRPSSYEQYF. The DNA of the CDR3 is TGTGCCAGTAGCGACAGGCCGAGCTCCTACGAGCAGTACTTC.

This CDR3 is CASSLPGESGTDTQYF. The CDR3 coding sequence is TGTGCCAGCAGCTTACCAGGGGAGTCGGGCACAGATACGCAGTATTTT. The chain joins TRBV27 to TRBJ2-3; D perhaps matches TRBD1 (6 bases). The CDR3 spans 16 residues. Trimming cost V 6 bases and J 1 base, with 17 bases left between them. The germline gives CDR1 MNHEY, CDR2 SMNVEV (reference sequence).

This clone was found a few times. V is TRBV30 and J is TRBJ1-1; unclear D gene. Trimming pared 3 bases from V and 2 bases from J, leaving 7 bases between. The CDR3 has 12 residues. The germline V gene encodes CDR1 GTSNPN and CDR2 SVGIG (reference sequence). The CDR3 sequence: CAWSPENTEAFF. In DNA form, the CDR3 reads TGTGCCTGGAGCCCTGAAAACACTGAAGCTTTCTTT.

The chain couples TRBV7-9 to TRBJ2-3, with D perhaps matching TRBD1 (7 bases). Trimming removed 5 bases from V and 1 base from J, with 19 bases in between. The CDR3 runs 17 residues. Germline assignment: CDR1 SEHNR and CDR2 FQNEAQ (reference sequence). CDR3: CASSTGEAVTGTDTQYF. The CDR3 coding sequence is TGTGCCAGCAGCACAGGGGAGGCGGTCACGGGCACAGATACGCAGTATTTT.

This clone appeared once. The chain uses TRBV19 and TRBJ2-2, with D perhaps TRBD1 or TRBD2 (6 bases each). The CDR3 length is 13 residues. V was clipped by 4 bases and J by 6 bases, with 9 bases between them. Germline CDR1 is LNHDA and CDR2 is SQIVND (reference sequence). The CDR3 bases are TGTGCCAGTAGTAACGGGGGCGCCGGGGAGCTGTTTTTT. Its translation: CASSNGGAGELFF.

The DNA of the CDR3 is TGTGCCAGCACCCACCAGAACGGGGCTAGCAATCAGCCCCAGCATTTT. Amino acids: CASTHQNGASNQPQHF. V is TRBV6-4 and J is TRBJ1-5; D is perhaps TRBD1 (5 bases). V shed 7 bases and J shed 0 bases, with 16 bases lying between them. From germline, CDR1 is MRHNA and CDR2 SNTAGT. This CDR3 is built from 16 residues.

The V gene is TRBV4-1, the J gene TRBJ2-1, with 7 nucleotides matching TRBD2. Germline CDR1 MGHRA, CDR2 YSYEKL. J was trimmed by 6 bases and V by 1 base; bases with no gene match: 6. The CDR3 sequence is 15 residues long. DNA of the CDR3: TGCGCCAGCAGCCAAGGGCGGGAGATGGGCAATGAGCAGTTCTTC. Residues: CASSQGREMGNEQFF.

This clone was detected only a few times. The chain combines TRBV11-2 with TRBJ2-1; no clear D gene. This CDR3 is built from 12 residues. In germline, CDR1 is SGHAT, CDR2 FQNNGV. With 3 bases removed from V and 9 bases from J, the gap between germline ends came to 9 bases. CDR3 protein: CASSFVLLEQFF. CDR3 DNA: TGTGCCAGCAGCTTCGTACTACTTGAGCAGTTCTTC.

The chain uses TRBV9 and TRBJ1-2, with D unclear. The V end lost 5 bases, the J end lost 4 bases, and 9 bases lay between the germline ends. This CDR3 spans 12 amino acids. CDR1 SGDLS and CDR2 YYNGEE come from the germline V gene. CDR3 region: CASRTSIYGYTF. The CDR3 nucleotides are TGTGCCAGCAGGACCTCGATCTATGGCTACACCTTC.

Turning to this clone: A read error may produce the germline difference seen at one junction end. The CDR3 bases are TGTGCCAGCAGCGGAGGAACCCGGGTCCTCTTC. Its protein is CASSGGTRVLF. The chain is built from TRBV9 and TRBJ1-2, with D unresolved. Looked up from germline, CDR1 is SGDLS and CDR2 is YYNGEE. The CDR3 loop spans 11 amino acids.

A single count supports this clone. J is TRBJ2-3 and V is TRBV6-1; D gene unclear. Germline V lookup: CDR1 MNHNS, CDR2 SASEGT. V was shortened by 4 bases and J by 2 bases, with 19 bases between the two germline ends. This CDR3 has 17 residues. CDR3 protein: CASSALGTSQTTDTQYF. For the CDR3, the DNA is TGTGCCAGCAGTGCCCTGGGCACTTCCCAAACCACAGATACGCAGTATTTT.

The J gene is TRBJ2-1, the V gene TRBV7-9, with D tentatively TRBD1 (6 bases). V was clipped by 2 bases and J by 8 bases, with 19 bases between them. The CDR3 is made up of 16 amino acids. Per germline, CDR1 SEHNR and CDR2 FQNEAQ (reference sequence). The CDR3 here is CASSLSGGGEEDEQFF. The CDR3 coding sequence is TGTGCCAGCAGCTTATCTGGGGGCGGAGAGGAGGATGAGCAGTTCTTC.

The CDR3 here is CASSYAEANYGYTF. CDR3 coding DNA: TGTGCCAGCAGTTATGCCGAAGCTAACTATGGCTACACCTTC. V and J are TRBV6-5 and TRBJ1-2; D ambiguous. In germline, CDR1 is MNHEY, CDR2 SVGAGI. This CDR3 contains 14 residues. V was trimmed by 3 bases and J by 0 bases, leaving 8 bases between them.

The chain employs TRBV10-2 and TRBJ2-4; D ambiguous. Germline assignment: CDR1 WSHSY and CDR2 SAAADI. The CDR3 runs to 12 residues. V shed 4 bases and J shed 8 bases, with 9 bases lying between them. CDR3 residues: CASSGDRDIQYF. In DNA, the CDR3 is TGCGCCAGCAGTGGAGATCGGGACATTCAGTACTTC.

V usage is TRBV4-2 and J usage is TRBJ1-1, with a weak D call TRBD1 (5 bases). Germline V lookup: CDR1 LGHNA, CDR2 YNFKEQ. V was cut by 0 bases and J by 3 bases, with 5 bases left in between. The CDR3 sequence is 13 residues long. The CDR3 is CASSQEGDTEAFF. CDR3 nucleotides: TGTGCCAGCAGCCAAGAGGGGGACACTGAAGCTTTCTTT.